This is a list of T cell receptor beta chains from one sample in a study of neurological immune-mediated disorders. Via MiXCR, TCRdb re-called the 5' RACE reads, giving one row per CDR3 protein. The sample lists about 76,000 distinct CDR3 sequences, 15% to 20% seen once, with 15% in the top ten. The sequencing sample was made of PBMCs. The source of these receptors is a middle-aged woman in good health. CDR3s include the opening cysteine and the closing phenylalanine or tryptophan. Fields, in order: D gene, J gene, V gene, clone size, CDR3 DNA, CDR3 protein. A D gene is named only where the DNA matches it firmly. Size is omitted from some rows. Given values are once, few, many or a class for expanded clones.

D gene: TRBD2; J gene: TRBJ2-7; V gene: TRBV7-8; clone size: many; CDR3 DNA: TGTGCCAGCAGCTTAGCCAGACTAGCGGGGGGTCTGTACCCCAACGAGCAGTACTTC; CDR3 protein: CASSLARLAGGLYPNEQYF
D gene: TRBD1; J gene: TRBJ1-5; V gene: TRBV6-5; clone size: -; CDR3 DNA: TGTGCCAGCAGTGACAGGGGCATAAATCAGCCCCAGCATTTT; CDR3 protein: CASSDRGINQPQHF
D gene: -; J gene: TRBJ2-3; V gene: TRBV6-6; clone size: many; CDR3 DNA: TGTGCCAGCAGCCTCTCTGGGGGGTATAGCACAGATACGCAGTATTTT; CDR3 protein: CASSLSGGYSTDTQYF
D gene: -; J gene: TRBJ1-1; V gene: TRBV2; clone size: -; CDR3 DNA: TGTGCCATCATTGAAACACCCCTGAACACTGAAGCTTTCTTT; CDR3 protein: CAIIETPLNTEAFF
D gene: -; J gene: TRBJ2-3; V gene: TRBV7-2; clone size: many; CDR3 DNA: TGTGCCAGCAGCTTAGCGGGCACCCTGGGGGTAGATACGCAGTATTTT; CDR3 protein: CASSLAGTLGVDTQYF
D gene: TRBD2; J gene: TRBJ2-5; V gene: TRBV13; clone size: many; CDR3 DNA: TGTGCCAGCAGCTTAGGCCCTGGACTAGCGGAGACCCAGTACTTC; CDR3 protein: CASSLGPGLAETQYF
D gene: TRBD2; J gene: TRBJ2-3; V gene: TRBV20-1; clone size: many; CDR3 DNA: TGCAGTCTACTAGCGGGGGGGCGCACAGATACGCAGTATTTT; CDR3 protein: CSLLAGGRTDTQYF
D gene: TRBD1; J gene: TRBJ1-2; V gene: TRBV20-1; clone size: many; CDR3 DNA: TGCAGTGCTAGAGCCGGGACAGGCTATGGCTACACCTTC; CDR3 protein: CSARAGTGYGYTF
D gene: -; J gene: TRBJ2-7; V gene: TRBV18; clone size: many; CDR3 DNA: TGTGCCAGCTCACCACCAAGAGACAGTTCCTACGAGCAGTACTTC; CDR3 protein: CASSPPRDSSYEQYF
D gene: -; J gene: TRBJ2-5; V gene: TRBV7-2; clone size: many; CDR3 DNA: TGTGCCAGCAGCTCCGCCCCCTCGGGGAGCAGCTACCAAGAGACCCAGTACTTC; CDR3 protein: CASSSAPSGSSYQETQYF
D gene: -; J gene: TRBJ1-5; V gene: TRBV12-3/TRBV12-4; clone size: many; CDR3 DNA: TGTGCCAGCAGTCCCTGGGGGGGCGGAGGTCAGCCCCAGCATTTT; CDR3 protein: CASSPWGGGGQPQHF
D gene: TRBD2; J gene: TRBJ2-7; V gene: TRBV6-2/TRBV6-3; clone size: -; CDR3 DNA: TGTGCCAGCATACCACGGACTAGCGGGGCGCTAAACTACGAGCAGTACTTC; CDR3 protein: CASIPRTSGALNYEQYF
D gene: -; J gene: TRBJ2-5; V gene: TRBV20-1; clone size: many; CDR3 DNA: TGCAGTGTCCCCGGGGCCGGAGAGACCCAGTACTTC; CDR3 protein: CSVPGAGETQYF
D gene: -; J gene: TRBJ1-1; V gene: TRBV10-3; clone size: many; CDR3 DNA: TGTGCCATCAGTGAGTCAGGGGTTGGAGGGAACACTGAAGCTTTCTTT; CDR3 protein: CAISESGVGGNTEAFF
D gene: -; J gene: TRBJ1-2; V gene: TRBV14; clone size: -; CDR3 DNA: TGTGCCAGCAGCCAAGTCGGCCAGGACCTCTATGGCTACACCTTC; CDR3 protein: CASSQVGQDLYGYTF
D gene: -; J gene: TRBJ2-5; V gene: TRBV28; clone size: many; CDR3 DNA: TGTGCCAGCAGTCGCGGGACCGTCCAAGAGACCCAGTACTTC; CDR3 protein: CASSRGTVQETQYF
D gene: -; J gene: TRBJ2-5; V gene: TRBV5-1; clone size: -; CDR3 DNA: TGCGCCAGCAGCTTGATCGGGACGGCAAACCAAGAGACCCAGTACTTC; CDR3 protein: CASSLIGTANQETQYF
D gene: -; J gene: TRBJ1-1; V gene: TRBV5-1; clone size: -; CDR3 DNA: TGCGCCAGCAGCTTGTTCCAGGGGAGGGAGGCTGAAGCTTTCTTT; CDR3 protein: CASSLFQGREAEAFF
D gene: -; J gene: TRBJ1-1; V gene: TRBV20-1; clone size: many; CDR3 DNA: TGCAGTGCTATTTTATATACAGGGCCCGTCACTGAAGCTTTCTTT; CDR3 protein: CSAILYTGPVTEAFF
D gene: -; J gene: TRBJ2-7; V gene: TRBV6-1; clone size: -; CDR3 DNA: TGTGCCGGCACCCCCCGGGACACCAACTACGAACAGTACTTC; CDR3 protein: CAGTPRDTNYEQYF
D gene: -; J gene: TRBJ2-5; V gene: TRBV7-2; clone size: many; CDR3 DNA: TGTGCCAGCAGCTTTCCCGGGATCCAAGAGACCCAGTACTTC; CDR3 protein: CASSFPGIQETQYF
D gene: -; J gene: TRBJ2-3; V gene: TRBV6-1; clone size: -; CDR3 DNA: TGTGCCAGCAGTGAAGGGACCGGAGATACGCAGTATTTT; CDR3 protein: CASSEGTGDTQYF
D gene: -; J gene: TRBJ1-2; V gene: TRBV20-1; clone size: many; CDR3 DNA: TGCAGTGCTAGTCTGGCCCGCTCGGGGGATAACTATGGCTACACCTTC; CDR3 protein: CSASLARSGDNYGYTF
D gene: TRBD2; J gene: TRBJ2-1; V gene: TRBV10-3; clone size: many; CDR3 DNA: TGTGCCATCAGCACTCCTGGACTAGCGGGCTACAATGAGCAGTTCTTC; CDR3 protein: CAISTPGLAGYNEQFF
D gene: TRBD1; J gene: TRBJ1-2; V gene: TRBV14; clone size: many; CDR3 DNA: TGTGCCAGCAGCCAAGTCCCGGGACAGGGACAGTATGGCTACACCTTC; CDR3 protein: CASSQVPGQGQYGYTF
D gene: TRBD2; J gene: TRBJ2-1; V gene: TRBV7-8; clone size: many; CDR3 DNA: TGTGCCAGCAGCCGGACGGGGGGGCCCTACAATGAGCAGTTCTTC; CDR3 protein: CASSRTGGPYNEQFF
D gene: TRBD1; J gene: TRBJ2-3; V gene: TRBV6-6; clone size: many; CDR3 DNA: TGTGCCAGCAGCAAGAAACAGGGGGCCGGCACAGATACGCAGTATTTT; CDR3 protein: CASSKKQGAGTDTQYF
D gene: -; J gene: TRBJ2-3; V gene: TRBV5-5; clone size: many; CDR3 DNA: TGTGCCAGCAGCTGGACACCGTCTAGCACAGATACGCAGTATTTT; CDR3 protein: CASSWTPSSTDTQYF
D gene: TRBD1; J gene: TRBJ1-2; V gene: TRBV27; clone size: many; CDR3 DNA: TGTGCCAGCAGTCCCCGGACAGGGGGCCCCCTGGGGTATGGCTACACCTTC; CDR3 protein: CASSPRTGGPLGYGYTF
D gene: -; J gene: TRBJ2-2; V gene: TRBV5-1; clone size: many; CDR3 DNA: TGCGCCAGCAGGACAACCTTTAACACCGGGGAGCTGTTTTTT; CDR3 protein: CASRTTFNTGELFF
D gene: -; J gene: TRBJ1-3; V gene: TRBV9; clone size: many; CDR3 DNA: TGTGCCAGCAGCGAAGGGGGGGTCAGCTCTGGAAACACCATATATTTT; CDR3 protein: CASSEGGVSSGNTIYF
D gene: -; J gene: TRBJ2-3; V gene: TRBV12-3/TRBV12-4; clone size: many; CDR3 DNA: TGTGCCAGCAGTGCTAGCACAGATACGCAGTATTTT; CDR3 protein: CASSASTDTQYF
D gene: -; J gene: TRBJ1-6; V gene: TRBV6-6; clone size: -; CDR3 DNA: TGTGCCAGCAGTTACACCACTCAGCCAGGGACGGATAATTCACCCCTCCACTTT; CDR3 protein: CASSYTTQPGTDNSPLHF
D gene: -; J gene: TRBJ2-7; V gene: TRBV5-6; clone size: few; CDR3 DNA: TGTGCCAGCAGCTCACTTTCCGTGGCGGGGGCGATCTCCTACGAGCAGTACTTC; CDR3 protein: CASSSLSVAGAISYEQYF
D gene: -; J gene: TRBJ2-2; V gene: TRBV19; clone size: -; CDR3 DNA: TGTGCCAGTAGTAAGGGGGGGCCGGACACCGGGGAGCTGTTTTTT; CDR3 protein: CASSKGGPDTGELFF
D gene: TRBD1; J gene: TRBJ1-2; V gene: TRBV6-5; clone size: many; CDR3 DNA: TGTGCCAGCAGCCGCCTCCGGGACAGCTATGGCTACACCTTC; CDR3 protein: CASSRLRDSYGYTF
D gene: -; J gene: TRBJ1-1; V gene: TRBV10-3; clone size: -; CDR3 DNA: TGTGCCATCAGTGAGTCTCCCTCGGGAGCTTTCTTT; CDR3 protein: CAISESPSGAFF
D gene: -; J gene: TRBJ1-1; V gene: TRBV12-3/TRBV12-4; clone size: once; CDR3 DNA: TGTGCCAGCAGGGGACCGGGTGAAGCTTTCTTT; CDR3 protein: CASRGPGEAFF
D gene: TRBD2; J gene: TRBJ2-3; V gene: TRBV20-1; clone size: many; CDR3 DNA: TGCAGTGCTAGAGTAGGGACTAGCGAACCAGATACGCAGTATTTT; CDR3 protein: CSARVGTSEPDTQYF
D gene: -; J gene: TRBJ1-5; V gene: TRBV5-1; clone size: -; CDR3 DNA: TGCGCCAGCAGCGATGGCGACAGCAGGCAGCCCCAGCATTTT; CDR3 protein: CASSDGDSRQPQHF
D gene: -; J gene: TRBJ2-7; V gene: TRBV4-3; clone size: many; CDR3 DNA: TGCGCCAGCAGCCAAGGTGCGGACCCCTCCTACGAGCAGTACTTC; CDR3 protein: CASSQGADPSYEQYF
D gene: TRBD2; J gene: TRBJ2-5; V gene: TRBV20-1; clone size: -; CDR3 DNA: TGCAGTGCTGCCCAGGGACTAGCGGGAGACATAGAGACCCAGTACTTC; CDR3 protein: CSAAQGLAGDIETQYF
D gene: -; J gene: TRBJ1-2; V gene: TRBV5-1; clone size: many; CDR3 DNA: TGCGCCAGCAGCCAGGACCATAACTATGGCTACACCTTC; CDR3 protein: CASSQDHNYGYTF
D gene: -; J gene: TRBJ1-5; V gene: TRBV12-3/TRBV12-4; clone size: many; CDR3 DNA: TGTGCCAGCAGTTTAGGGGTCAGGCGAGGAAGTCAGCCCCAGCATTTT; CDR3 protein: CASSLGVRRGSQPQHF
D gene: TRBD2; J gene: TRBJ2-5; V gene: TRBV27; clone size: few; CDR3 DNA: TGTGCCAGTTCCCAGGCGGGGGGATGGGAGACCCAGTACTTC; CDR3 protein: CASSQAGGWETQYF
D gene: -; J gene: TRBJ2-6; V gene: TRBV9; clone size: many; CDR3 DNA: TGTGCCAGCAGCGCCGGGGGGCCCGTCCCCTCTGGGGCCAACGTCCTGACTTTC; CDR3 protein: CASSAGGPVPSGANVLTF
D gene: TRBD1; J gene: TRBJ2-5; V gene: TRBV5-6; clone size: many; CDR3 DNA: TGTGCCAGCAGCTGGGACAGCCGAGAGACCCAGTACTTC; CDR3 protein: CASSWDSRETQYF
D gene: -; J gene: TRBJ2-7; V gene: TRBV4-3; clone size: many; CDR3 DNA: TGCGCCAGCAGCCAAGACACCCCCGGAGGAGGGTCCATCTTCTACGAGCAGTACTTC; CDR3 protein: CASSQDTPGGGSIFYEQYF
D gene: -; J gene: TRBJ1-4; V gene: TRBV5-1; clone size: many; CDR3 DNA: TGCGCCAGCAGCCCCGACGGACCGGGTGAAAAACTGTTTTTT; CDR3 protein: CASSPDGPGEKLFF
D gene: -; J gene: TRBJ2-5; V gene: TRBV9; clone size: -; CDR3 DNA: TGTGCCAGTAGCGTTTCCGGAACAGTGGGCGAGACCCAGTACTTC; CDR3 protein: CASSVSGTVGETQYF
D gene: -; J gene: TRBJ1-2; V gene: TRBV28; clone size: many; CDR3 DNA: TGTGCCAGCACCGCTCTGTTGTCCGTTTATGGCTACACCTTC; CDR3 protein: CASTALLSVYGYTF
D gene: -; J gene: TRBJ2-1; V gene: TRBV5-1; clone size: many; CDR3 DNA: TGCGCCAGCAGCTTGATTGTGGGGACTGAGCAGTTCTTC; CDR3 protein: CASSLIVGTEQFF
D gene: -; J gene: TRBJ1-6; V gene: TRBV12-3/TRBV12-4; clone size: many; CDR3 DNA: TGTGCCAGCAGTTTATGGGGGTCTAATTCACCCCTCCACTTT; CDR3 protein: CASSLWGSNSPLHF
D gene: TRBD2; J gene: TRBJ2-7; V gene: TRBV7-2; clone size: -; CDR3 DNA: TGTGCCAGCAGCTTACGGGGCGTAGCGGGGGTTGAGCAGTACTTC; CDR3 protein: CASSLRGVAGVEQYF
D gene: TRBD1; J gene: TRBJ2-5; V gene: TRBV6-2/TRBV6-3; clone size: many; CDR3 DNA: TGTGCCAGCAGTTGGACAGGAGAGACCCAGTACTTC; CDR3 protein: CASSWTGETQYF
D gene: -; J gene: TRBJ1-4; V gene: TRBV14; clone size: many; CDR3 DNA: TGTGCCAGCAGCCCCAGGCTAGGTGAAAAACTGTTTTTT; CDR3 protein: CASSPRLGEKLFF
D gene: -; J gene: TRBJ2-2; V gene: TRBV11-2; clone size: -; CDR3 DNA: TGTGCCAGCAGCTTGTGGAGGATGTGGGGGGAAGCGAACACCGGGGAGCTGTTTTTT; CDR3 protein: CASSLWRMWGEANTGELFF
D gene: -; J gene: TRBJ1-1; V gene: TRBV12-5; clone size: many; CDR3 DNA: TGTGCTAGTGCCCTGGCAGGCCTGATAAAGAACACTGAAGCTTTCTTT; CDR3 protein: CASALAGLIKNTEAFF
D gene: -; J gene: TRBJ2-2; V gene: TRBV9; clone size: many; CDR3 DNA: TGTGCCAGCAGCGTAGAAGGGCAGGGTGTAGGCACCGGGGAGCTGTTTTTT; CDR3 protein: CASSVEGQGVGTGELFF
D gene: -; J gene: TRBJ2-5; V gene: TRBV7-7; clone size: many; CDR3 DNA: TGTGCCAGCAGCTTAGGTACTACCTCCGGGACCCAGTACTTC; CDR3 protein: CASSLGTTSGTQYF